Following are 16 T cell receptor beta chains from one sample sequenced in a study of T cells in Graves' hyperthyroidism and ophthalmopathy. Amplified TCR beta CDR3 regions came from RNA transcripts. The HTBI primer set drove a first-round RT-PCR of the TCR CDR3. Each CDR3 protein gets one entry after TCRdb re-called the multiplex PCR reads with MiXCR. The repertoire holds 480,000 or so distinct CDR3 sequences, roughly 45% seen once, with around two fifths in the top ten. Sequencing used peripheral blood or thyroid tissue (not recorded which). The receptors originated from an adult woman with Graves' disease, either hyperthyroidism or ophthalmopathy (not recorded which).

The V and J genes are TRBV5-1 and TRBJ2-7; TRBD2 aligns across 14 bases. CDR1 and CDR2 from the germline V gene are SGHRS and YFSETQ. CDR3 length: 15 residues. J was trimmed by 6 bases and V by 4 bases; bases with no gene match: 6. The CDR3 nucleotides are TGCGCCAGCAGCGCGGGACTAGCGGGAGCAAGCGAGCAGTACTTC. Translation gives CASSAGLAGASEQYF.

The CDR3 protein is CASSPPAPNNSPLHF. CDR3 coding DNA: TGTGCCAGCAGCCCACCGGCCCCAAATAATTCACCCCTCCACTTT. The genes are TRBV3-1 and TRBJ1-6; no definite D call. This CDR3 is 15 amino acids long. The germline V gene encodes CDR1 LGHDT and CDR2 YNNKEL (reference sequence). V was pared by 4 bases and J by 5 bases, with 12 bases between.

V usage is TRBV7-6 and J usage is TRBJ1-1; D is perhaps TRBD1 (5 bases). The V end was cut by 2 bases, the J end by 3 bases, with 13 bases between. Germline V gene sequence: CDR1 SGHVS, CDR2 FNYEAQ. The CDR3 totals 15 residues. CDR3 nucleotides: TGTGCCAGCAGCTTAAGGCTCCGGGGGGACACTGAAGCTTTCTTT. This sequence encodes CASSLRLRGDTEAFF.

The rearrangement joins TRBV25-1 to TRBJ1-3, with D perhaps matching TRBD1 (6 bases). In germline, CDR1 is MGHDK, CDR2 SYGVNS. The V end lost 2 bases, the J end lost 2 bases, and 10 bases lay between the germline ends. CDR3 length: 15 amino acids. The chain's CDR3 is CASSEPDRPGNTIYF. The CDR3 bases are TGTGCCAGCAGTGAACCGGACAGACCTGGAAACACCATATATTTT.

A few counts support this clonotype. One end of the junction varies from germline; a read error may be responsible. V and J are TRBV29-1 and TRBJ1-2; D uncertain. The CDR3 spans 10 residues. The germline gives CDR1 SQVTM, CDR2 ANQGSEA. The CDR3 here is CSVGNNGYTF. The CDR3 DNA is TGCAGCGTTGGTAACAATGGCTACACCTTC.

V is TRBV29-1 and J is TRBJ2-7; D perhaps matches TRBD1 (6 bases). Germline CDR1 reads SQVTM; CDR2 reads ANQGSEA. The CDR3 consists of 13 residues. Deletions cut 8 bases from V and 5 bases from J, with 19 bases between. CDR3: CSLVSRGEDEQYF. CDR3 bases: TGCAGCTTGGTGAGCAGGGGTGAGGACGAGCAGTACTTC.

This clonotype was seen ten or more times. This chain uses TRBV6-5 with TRBJ2-7; tentative D call: TRBD2 (6 bases). Germline assignment: CDR1 MNHEY and CDR2 SVGAGI. The V and J ends lost 2 bases and 2 bases respectively, with 10 bases between them. The length of the CDR3 is 14 residues. CDR3 coding DNA: TGTGCCAGCAGTTACGGATGGGGGGCCTACGAGCAGTACTTC. Its translation: CASSYGWGAYEQYF.

On this clonotype itself: This likely comes from a read error, as the CDR3 has no conserved phenylalanine or tryptophan at its end. Because the CDR3's place on the DNA is in doubt, the DNA is left out and the CDR3 is given as listed by TCRdb. The chain is built from TRBV25-1 and TRBJ2-7; the D call of TRBD1 is as the table states it, not checked on the DNA. The CDR3 adds up to 9 amino acids, both ends counted. The V gene's germline CDR1 is MGHDK and CDR2 SYGVNS. The CDR3 reads CASSLIPSD.

The rearrangement links TRBV10-3 to TRBJ2-2; D may be TRBD2 (6 bases). This CDR3 region has 14 residues. Germline V gene lookup returns CDR1 ENHRY and CDR2 SYGVKD. V gave up 10 bases and J gave up 5 bases, with 17 bases separating them. The CDR3 sequence is CATGPGTLTGELFF. CDR3 nucleotides: TGTGCCACCGGACCCGGGACTTTGACCGGGGAGCTGTTTTTT.

This clonotype has just one count. This rearrangement joins TRBV15 to TRBJ1-5; TRBD1 matches 10 bases. With V trimmed by 3 bases and J by 5 bases, 4 bases remained unmatched. This CDR3 is built from 15 residues. CDR1 is LNHNV and CDR2 is YYDKDF in the germline V gene (reference sequence). Written as DNA, the CDR3 is TGTGCCACCAGCAGCTCCGGGACAGGGGATCAGCCCCAGCATTTT. Translating it yields CATSSSGTGDQPQHF.

On this clonotype itself: A clone one base away is much larger, so this may be a read error. This sequence joins TRBV7-2 and TRBJ1-5; D may be TRBD1 (6 bases). Germline CDR1 reads SGHTA; CDR2 reads FQGNSA. V lost 2 bases and J lost 2, with 10 bases in between. The length of the CDR3 is 15 residues. The CDR3 here is CASSLRGPGNQPQHF. The CDR3, as DNA: TGTGCCAGCAGCTTACGGGGGCCGGGCAATCAGCCCCAGCATTTT.

CDR3 in DNA: TGTGCCAGCAGCTTAGAGGGGCCCCTCGGGAACACTGAAGCTTTCTTT. Encoded protein: CASSLEGPLGNTEAFF. The J gene is TRBJ1-1, the V gene TRBV7-2; D might be TRBD1 (5 bases). V shed 1 base and J shed 1 base, with 13 bases lying between them. The germline gives CDR1 SGHTA, CDR2 FQGNSA. The CDR3 spans 16 residues.

The V call is TRBV5-5, the J call TRBJ2-7; 10 nucleotides line up with TRBD2. The junction had 7 bases not matched to a gene; V was cut back by 4 bases and J by 6 bases. Germline values: CDR1 SGHKS, CDR2 YYEKEE (reference sequence). The CDR3 totals 14 residues. CDR3 protein: CASSVGLAGAEQYF. In nucleotides, the CDR3 is TGTGCCAGCAGCGTTGGTCTAGCGGGGGCCGAGCAGTACTTC.

The genes are TRBV12-3 or TRBV12-4 and TRBJ1-6; no firm D call. The V end lost 8 bases, the J end lost 10 bases, and 12 bases lay between the germline ends. This CDR3 contains 12 residues. The CDR3 coding sequence is TGTGCCAGCGGTGAAGAGTCGTCACCCCTCCACTTT. It yields the protein CASGEESSPLHF.

V and J are TRBV15 and TRBJ2-5; 10 bases map to TRBD2. From germline, CDR1 is LNHNV and CDR2 YYDKDF (reference sequence). The CDR3 loop spans 18 amino acids. Trimming took 3 bases from V and 5 from J; bases not matched to a gene: 15. The CDR3 sequence is CATSSSYWGSGGRETQYF. CDR3 DNA: TGTGCCACCAGCAGTTCCTACTGGGGTAGCGGGGGGCGGGAGACCCAGTACTTC.

The rearrangement links TRBV5-1 to TRBJ2-2; D possibly corresponds to TRBD2 (7 bases). The CDR3 runs to 16 residues. Germline lookup yields CDR1 SGHRS and CDR2 YFSETQ. The germline V and J ends were trimmed by 2 bases and 2 bases, with 13 bases remaining between them. The CDR3 loop is CASSLGGGSNTGELFF. The CDR3 bases are TGCGCCAGCAGCTTAGGGGGGGGCTCCAACACCGGGGAGCTGTTTTTT.